This TCR beta chain came from a study of shared clonotypes between healthy human individuals (dated by TCRdb to 2019 to 2021). In the study overall: The cohort comprised a couple of women and three men aged 18 to 49 years. For each donor, three plates each were used for CD4 naive and CD4 memory, two plates were used for CD8 naive, and one plate was used for CD8 memory. Blood TCR repertoires of 5 or 6 healthy adults were deeply sequenced to estimate repertoire size and the extent of clonotype sharing between individuals. Different laboratories and diverse techniques were used to prepare libraries and sequence TCR repertoires, to increase sequencing depth and limit assay-specific biases. Leukapheresis yielded between about 0.85 and 9.5 billion PBMCs per donor. Overall results and qualifications from the work: Sampling was restricted to blood, and TCR repertoires in tissues likely differ from the TCR repertoires found in blood. Pairwise subsampling led to the expectation that sequencing depth would affect the degree of clonotype sharing among donors. The small number of donors limited the genetic and exposure-history diversity represented. Rarefaction of sorted-subset datasets indicated incomplete sequencing despite the large sequencing depth. Naive subsets generally had larger estimated clonotype richness than memory subsets did. Clonotypes shared by all four sorted-subset donors showed higher generation probabilities than non-shared clonotypes. Across a few donors, approximately 4.6% of naive CD4, roughly 3.8% of naive CD8, 2% to 2.5% of memory CD4, and about 0.44% of memory CD8 clonotypes were shared.

Remarks on this clone: Its antigen is still unknown. No base-level quality is on record; no much larger clone is a single base apart.

The donors were healthy, HIV-negative adults with no recently reported acute infections or vaccinations. All donors were Caucasian adults living in Nashville, Tennessee, USA. CD4+ T cells were enriched by magnetic negative selection; naive cells were then positively selected on CD45RA, and the negative fraction formed the memory subset. After blood collection by leukapheresis, PBMCs were isolated using Ficoll-Histopaque density gradient centrifugation and then cryopreserved in the vapor phase of liquid nitrogen. Analytical flow cytometry was used to check the purity and quantity of every magnetically sorted T cell population. From each sorted fraction, genomic DNA was isolated and quantified by UV absorbance on a Nanodrop 2000c. Trimming removed 6 bases from V and 9 bases from J, leaving 12 bases between the germline ends. The CDR3 has 11 amino acids, counting the end cysteine and phenylalanine. The entry retains the CDR3 DNA only, 33 bases that are in frame from base 1. CDR1 ENHRY and CDR2 SYGVKD are derived from the germline V gene.

TCR CDR3 regions were amplified from genomic DNA by multiplex PCR using the deep immunoSEQ assay. Genomic DNA extracted from each cell subset was distributed evenly over all wells of several immunoSEQ 96-well plates, and each plate served as one replicate. For sorted subsets, approximately 210 ng genomic DNA, equal to approximately 30,000 T cell genomes, was loaded into each replicate PCR. Purified libraries were quantified with a Qubit 3.0 fluorometer, sized on a Bioanalyzer 2100, and re-quantified with the KAPA Library Quantification kit. Every immunoSEQ 96-well plate was sequenced on a dedicated single-read 150-cycle Illumina NextSeq 550 flow cell. Processing in the source paper ran as follows. The immunoSEQ output contained only junctional sequences without quality scores, so filtering could not match that applied to full-length reads. To assign V/J genes and CDR3, sequences were annotated using PyIR, a Python wrapper for IgBLAST v1.9, with IMGT germline references. Any read was removed if the V/J assignment was weak (E-value above 1e-6), the CDR3 was missing, or the read contained stop codons, out-of-frame junctions, or ambiguous translated residues. A V3J clonotype was defined by an identical inferred V gene, J gene, and CDR3 amino acid sequence. Percentage overlap between repertoires was calculated by dividing the number of shared unique clonotypes by the size of the smaller repertoire. RTK rarefaction, the Chao1 estimator, and Recon v2.1 estimates of unobserved clonotypes were used to assess repertoire richness. For all TCRbeta clonotypes obtained by the gDNA method from a few donors, generation probabilities were computed with OLGA. Not all clones reach the TCRdb copy of this immuneACCESS table, which keeps in-frame sequences only. Checked studies attribute under half of the gap to unresolved V genes and leave the rest unexplained. The DNA was the basis for D and trimming; V, J and clone size are from that table. Present in this sample are a few hundred thousand clones, about 97% of which were seen just once. The ten biggest clones cover 0.055% to 0.07% of the sample.

Sequencing was done on a sample of naive CD4+ T cells sorted from blood. The sample's cell subset or site label is to be understood as: CD45RA+ positively selected. This receptor was obtained from a woman aged 25-40 years in good health. This receptor chain uses TRBV10-3 and TRBJ2-7; the D segment cannot be called with confidence. The nucleotide sequence is TGTGCCATCAGCGCCCGCTTTGTGCAGTACTTC. It specifies CAISARFVQYF.